This TCR beta chain originates from a study of chemoradiotherapy in HPV16-positive cancers. Overall study results and limits: The functional HPV-specific definition rests on just a couple of HPV16-positive patients.

This CDR3 comprises 14 residues. Germline CDR1 MNHEY, CDR2 SMNVEV (reference sequence). The V end was cut by 5 bases, the J end by 5 bases, with 15 bases between. Produced via immunoSEQ multiplex PCR; TCRdb's table is partial and in-frame only. The table has over 1,500 clones, approximately 73% seen once. About this clone itself: What it binds is unknown. The identical CDR3 is also encoded by other nucleotide sequences in the sample.

The sample consisted of tumor tissue, taken from a patient who underwent chemoradiotherapy. This chain connects TRBV27 to TRBJ2-5; TRBD1 is a possible D gene (7 bases). This TCR was sampled from a human donor with HPV-associated anogenital cancer. For the CDR3, the DNA is TGTGCCAGCAGTATCGCAGGGGGGTGGGAGACCCAGTACTTC. Its protein product is CASSIAGGWETQYF.